This record covers a single T cell receptor (beta chain). Its specificity is unknown. Systemic immunosuppression or a history of autoimmune disease excluded patients. Assay used: immunoSEQ multiplex PCR; TCRdb lists only in-frame clones, some missing. The sample includes over 75,000 clones, about 90% of them seen just once. V was pared by 0 bases and J by 2 bases, with 7 bases between. Germline assignment: CDR1 ENHRY and CDR2 SYGVKD. This CDR3 contains 14 residues. This specimen belongs to a study of OX40 agonist ivuxolimab in advanced cancers. Across the study: A partial response was reached by three patients: one with hepatocellular carcinoma and two with cutaneous melanoma.

Points from the study as a whole: CD4+ and CD8+ blood T cells expanded clonally by week 6 at 0.1 to 3.0 mg/kg. Low normalized T-cell clonal expansion also characterized some of the nonresponders.

The sequence was obtained from an adult with an advanced solid tumor such as melanoma, head and neck, liver or kidney cancer. V is TRBV10-3 and J is TRBJ1-1; D not resolved. The material sequenced was CD4+ or CD8+ T cells sorted from blood, taken in a trial of the OX40 agonist ivuxolimab. CDR3 DNA: TGTGCCATCAGTGAGTCAGGCAGTAACACTGAAGCTTTCTTT. Amino acids: CAISESGSNTEAFF.